This TCR beta chain stems from a study of T-cell reconstitution after alpha-beta-depleted transplantation in children. The TCRbeta library was prepared with unique molecular identifiers. MiXCR was run by TCRdb on the PCR reads, yielding one entry per CDR3 protein. The sample consists of roughly 500,000 distinct CDR3 sequences, 32% of them appearing once. V was trimmed by 1 base and J by 4 bases, leaving 13 bases between them. This CDR3 is built from 15 residues. CDR1 and CDR2 (germline): SGHTA, FQGTGA. The TCR comes from a human donor who donated a stem cell graft to a child with aplastic anemia. The material was PBMCs from the stem cell graft donor, obtained from the stem cell graft. The chain employs TRBV7-3 and TRBJ1-1; the D gene is possibly TRBD1 (5 bases). The CDR3 DNA follows: TGTGCCAGCAGCTTAAGAGTAGGGGAGGGCACTGAAGCTTTCTTT. This translates into CASSLRVGEGTEAFF.